This record looks at one T cell receptor beta chain sequence and its context. The antigen is not known. Produced via immunoSEQ multiplex PCR; TCRdb's table is partial and in-frame only. The data contain tens of thousands of clones, approximately 93% of them singletons. These data belong to a study of T cells in tuberculosis. Overall study context: This South African cohort compared adolescents with or without latent tuberculosis against adults with active tuberculosis. General study results and limits: Active tuberculosis patients had shorter CDR3-alpha; the beta difference was nonsignificant.

Indicated time point: new active TB diagnosis, blood taken before or within 7 days of starting treatment. The CDR3 loop spans 18 amino acids. Germline trimming cut 5 bases from V and 1 base from J; bases unmatched to any gene: 13. The V gene's germline CDR1 is SEHNR and CDR2 FQNEAQ (reference sequence). The source of this sequence is an adult with tuberculosis. The V and J genes are TRBV7-9 and TRBJ2-3, with TRBD2 matching 9 bases. The sequences come from PBMCs, collected at tuberculosis diagnosis. CDR3 in DNA: TGTGCCAGCAGCCCCCCCGGGCGGGGGGGATTTCGCACAGATACGCAGTATTTT. This encodes CASSPPGRGGFRTDTQYF.